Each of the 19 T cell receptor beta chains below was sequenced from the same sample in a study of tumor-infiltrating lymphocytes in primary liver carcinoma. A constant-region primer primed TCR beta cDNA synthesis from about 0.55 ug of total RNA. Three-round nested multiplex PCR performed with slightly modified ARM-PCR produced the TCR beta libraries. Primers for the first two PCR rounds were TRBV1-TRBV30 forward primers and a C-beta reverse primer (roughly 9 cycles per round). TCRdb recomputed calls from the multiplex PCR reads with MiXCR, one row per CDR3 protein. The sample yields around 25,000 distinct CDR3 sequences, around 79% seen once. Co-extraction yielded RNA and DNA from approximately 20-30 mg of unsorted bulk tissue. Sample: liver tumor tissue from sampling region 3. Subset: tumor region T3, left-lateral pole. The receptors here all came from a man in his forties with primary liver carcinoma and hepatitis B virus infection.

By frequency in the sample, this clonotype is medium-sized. CDR3 in amino acids: CSVDLPMETQYF. The CDR3 nucleotides are TGCAGCGTGGACCTTCCGATGGAGACCCAGTACTTC. The gene calls are TRBV29-1 and TRBJ2-5; D is unclear. Germline lookup yields CDR1 SQVTM and CDR2 ANQGSEA. The CDR3 has 12 amino acids. With 6 bases removed from V and 5 bases from J, the gap between germline ends came to 13 bases.

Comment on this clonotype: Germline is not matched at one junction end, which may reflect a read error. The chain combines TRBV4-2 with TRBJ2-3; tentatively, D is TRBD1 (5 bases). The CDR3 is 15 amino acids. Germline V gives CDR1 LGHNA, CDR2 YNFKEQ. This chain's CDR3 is CASNQEKGVTDAQYF. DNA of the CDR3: TGTGCCAGCAACCAAGAGAAAGGAGTGACAGATGCGCAGTATTTT.

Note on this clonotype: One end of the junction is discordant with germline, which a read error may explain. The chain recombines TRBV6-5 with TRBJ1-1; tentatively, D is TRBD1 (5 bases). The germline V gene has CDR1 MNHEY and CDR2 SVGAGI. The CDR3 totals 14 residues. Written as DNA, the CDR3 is TGTACCAGCAATTATTCAGGGACTAACACTGAAGCTTTCTTT. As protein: CTSNYSGTNTEAFF.

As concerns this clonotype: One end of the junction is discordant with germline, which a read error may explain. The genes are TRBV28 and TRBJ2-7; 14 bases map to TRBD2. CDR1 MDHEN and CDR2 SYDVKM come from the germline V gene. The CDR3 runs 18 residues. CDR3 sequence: CASSLILGLAGETYEQYF. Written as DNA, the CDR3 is TGTGCCAGCAGTTTAATCTTGGGACTAGCGGGAGAAACCTACGAGCAGTATTTC.

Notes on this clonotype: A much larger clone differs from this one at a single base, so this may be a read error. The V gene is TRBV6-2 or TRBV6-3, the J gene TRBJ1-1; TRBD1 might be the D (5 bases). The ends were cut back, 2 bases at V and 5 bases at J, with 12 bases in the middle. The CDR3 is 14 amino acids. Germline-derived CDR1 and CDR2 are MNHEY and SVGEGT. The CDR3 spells CASSYTKRGTEAFF. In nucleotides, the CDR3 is TGTGCCAGCAGTTACACGAAAAGGGGAACTGAAGCTTTCTTT.

CDR3 in DNA: TGTGCCAGCAGTTGGGGATCAGGGGGAACCCTCCACTTT. Its translation: CASSWGSGGTLHF. The chain carries TRBV6-5 and TRBJ1-6, with 7 bases that match TRBD1. Germline trimming cut 4 bases from V and 14 bases from J; bases unmatched to any gene: 8. The CDR3 consists of 13 residues. Germline V gene lookup returns CDR1 MNHEY and CDR2 SVGAGI.

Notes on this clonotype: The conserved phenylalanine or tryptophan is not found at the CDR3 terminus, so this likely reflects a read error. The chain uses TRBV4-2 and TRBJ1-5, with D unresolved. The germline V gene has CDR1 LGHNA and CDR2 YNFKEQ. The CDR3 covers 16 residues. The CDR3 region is CVSSQEPGISNRPQHI. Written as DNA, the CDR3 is TGTGTCAGCAGCCAAGAGCCCGGGATTAGCAATCGGCCCCAGCATATT.

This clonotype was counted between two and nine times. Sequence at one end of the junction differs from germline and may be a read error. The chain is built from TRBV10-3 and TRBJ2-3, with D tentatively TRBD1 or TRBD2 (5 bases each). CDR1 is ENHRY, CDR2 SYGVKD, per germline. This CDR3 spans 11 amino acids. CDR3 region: CAISGGSLRDF. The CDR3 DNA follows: TGTGCCATCAGTGGAGGGTCGCTCAGGGATTTT.

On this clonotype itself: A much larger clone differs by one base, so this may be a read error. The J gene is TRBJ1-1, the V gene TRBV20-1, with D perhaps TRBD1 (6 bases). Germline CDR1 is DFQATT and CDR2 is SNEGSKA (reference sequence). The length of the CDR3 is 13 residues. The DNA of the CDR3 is TGCAGAGCCTGGGGGGGCATGAACACTGAAGCTATCTTT. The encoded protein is CRAWGGMNTEAIF.

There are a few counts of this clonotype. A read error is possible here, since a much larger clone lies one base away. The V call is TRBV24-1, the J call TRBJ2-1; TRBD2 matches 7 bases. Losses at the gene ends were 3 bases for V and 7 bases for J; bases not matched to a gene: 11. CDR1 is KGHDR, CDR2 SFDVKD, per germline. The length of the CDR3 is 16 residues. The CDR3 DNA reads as TGTGCCACCAGTGATCAGTACGGGAGGCTTGGGAATGAGCAGTTCTTC. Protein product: CATSDQYGRLGNEQFF.

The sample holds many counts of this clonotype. CDR3 sequence (DNA): TGTGCCAGCAGCCTCGGGGGGACGTGGAATGAGCAGTTCTTC. As protein: CASSLGGTWNEQFF. The chain carries TRBV11-2 and TRBJ2-1; 7 nucleotides align to TRBD2. Germline V gene lookup returns CDR1 SGHAT and CDR2 FQNNGV. CDR3 size: 14 residues. Trimming took 5 bases from V and 7 from J; bases not matched to a gene: 8.

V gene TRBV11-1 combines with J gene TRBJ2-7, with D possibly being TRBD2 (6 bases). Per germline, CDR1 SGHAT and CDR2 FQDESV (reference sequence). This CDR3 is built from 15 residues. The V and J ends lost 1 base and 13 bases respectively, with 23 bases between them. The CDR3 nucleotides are TGTGCCAGCAGCTTAGGGGAACTAGTGGGACTTCTTCAATACTTC. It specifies CASSLGELVGLLQYF.

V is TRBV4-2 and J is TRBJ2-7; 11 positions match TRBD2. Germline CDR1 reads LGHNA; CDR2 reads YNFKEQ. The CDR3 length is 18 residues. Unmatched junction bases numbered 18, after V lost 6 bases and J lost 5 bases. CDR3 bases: TGTGCCAGCAGTGAAAAACCGAGAGTAGCGGGAGGGCCACACGAGCAGTACTTC. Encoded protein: CASSEKPRVAGGPHEQYF.

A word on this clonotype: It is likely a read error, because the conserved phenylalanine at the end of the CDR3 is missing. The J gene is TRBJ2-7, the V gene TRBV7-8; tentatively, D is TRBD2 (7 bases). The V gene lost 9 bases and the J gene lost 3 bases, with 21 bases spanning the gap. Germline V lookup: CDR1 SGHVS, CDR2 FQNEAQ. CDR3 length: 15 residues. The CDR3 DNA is TGTGCCAGAAGCATCGGTGCGGGGGCCGTCTACGAGCAGTACTCC. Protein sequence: CARSIGAGAVYEQYS.

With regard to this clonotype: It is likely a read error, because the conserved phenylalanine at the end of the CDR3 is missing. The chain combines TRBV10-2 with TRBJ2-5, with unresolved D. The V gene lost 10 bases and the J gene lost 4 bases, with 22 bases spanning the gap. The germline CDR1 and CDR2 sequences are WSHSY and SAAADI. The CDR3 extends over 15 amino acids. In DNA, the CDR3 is TGCGCCACCGAACCGGGCCCCCAGCCGGGAGAGACCCAGTACATC. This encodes CATEPGPQPGETQYI.

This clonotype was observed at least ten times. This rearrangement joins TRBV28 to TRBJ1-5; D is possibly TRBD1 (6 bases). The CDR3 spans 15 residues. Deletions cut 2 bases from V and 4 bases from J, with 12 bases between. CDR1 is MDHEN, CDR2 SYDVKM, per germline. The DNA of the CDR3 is TGTGCCAGCAGTTTAACAGGGATCTTTAATCAGCCCCAGCATTTT. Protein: CASSLTGIFNQPQHF.

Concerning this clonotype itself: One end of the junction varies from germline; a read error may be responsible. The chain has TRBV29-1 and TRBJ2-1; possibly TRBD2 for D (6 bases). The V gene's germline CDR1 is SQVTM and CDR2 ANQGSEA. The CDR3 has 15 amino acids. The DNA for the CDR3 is TGCAACGTTGACGGGGGTGGGCTAATCGGTCCTGAGCAGTTCTTC. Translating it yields CNVDGGGLIGPEQFF.

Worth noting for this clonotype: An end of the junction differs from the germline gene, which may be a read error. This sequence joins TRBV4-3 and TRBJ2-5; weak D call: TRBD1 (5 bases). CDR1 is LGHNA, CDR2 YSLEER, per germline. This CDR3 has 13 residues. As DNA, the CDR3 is TGCGTCAGCAGCCTAAGGGGCCAAGAGACCCAGTACTTC. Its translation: CVSSLRGQETQYF.

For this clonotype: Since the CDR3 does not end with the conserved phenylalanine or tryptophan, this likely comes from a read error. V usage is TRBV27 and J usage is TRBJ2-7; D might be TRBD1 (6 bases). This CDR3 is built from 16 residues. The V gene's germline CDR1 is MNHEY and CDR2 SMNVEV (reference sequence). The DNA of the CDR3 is TGTGCCAGCGCCAGACAGGACCCCGGAGGTGGCGACGACCAGTACCTC. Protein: CASARQDPGGGDDQYL.